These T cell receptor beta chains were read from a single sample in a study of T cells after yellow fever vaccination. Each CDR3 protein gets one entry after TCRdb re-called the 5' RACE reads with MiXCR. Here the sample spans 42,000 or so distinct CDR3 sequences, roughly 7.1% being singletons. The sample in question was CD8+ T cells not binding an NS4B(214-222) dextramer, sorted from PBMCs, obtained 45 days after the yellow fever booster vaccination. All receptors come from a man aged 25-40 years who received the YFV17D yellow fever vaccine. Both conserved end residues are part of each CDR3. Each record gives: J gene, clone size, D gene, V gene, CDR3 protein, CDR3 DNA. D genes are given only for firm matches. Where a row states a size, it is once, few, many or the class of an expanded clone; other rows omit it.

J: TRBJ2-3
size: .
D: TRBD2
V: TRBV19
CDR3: CASSIPGLAGVRGGTQYF
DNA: TGTGCCAGTAGTATCCCGGGACTAGCGGGAGTTAGAGGAGGAACGCAGTATTTT

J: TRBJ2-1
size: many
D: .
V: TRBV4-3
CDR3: CASSQDRPGVPNEQFF
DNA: TGCGCCAGCAGCCAAGATAGACCGGGAGTTCCTAATGAGCAGTTCTTC

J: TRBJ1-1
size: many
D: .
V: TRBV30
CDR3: CAWMMGRTVEAFF
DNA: TGTGCCTGGATGATGGGACGGACAGTTGAAGCTTTCTTT

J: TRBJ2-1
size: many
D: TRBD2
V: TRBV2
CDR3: CASPPSSGRVNEQFF
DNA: TGTGCCAGCCCCCCTTCTAGCGGGAGAGTAAATGAGCAGTTCTTC

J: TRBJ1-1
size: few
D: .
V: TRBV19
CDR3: CAKGGDTEAFF
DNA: TGTGCCAAGGGAGGGGACACTGAAGCTTTCTTT

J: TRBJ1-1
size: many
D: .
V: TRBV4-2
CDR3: CASSQEGGGAEAFF
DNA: TGTGCCAGCAGCCAAGAGGGGGGAGGCGCTGAAGCTTTCTTT

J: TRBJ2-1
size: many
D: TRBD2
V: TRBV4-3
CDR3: CASSLHGASGDEQFF
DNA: TGCGCCAGCAGCCTCCACGGGGCTAGCGGAGATGAGCAGTTCTTC

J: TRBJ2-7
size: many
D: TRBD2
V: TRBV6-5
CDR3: CASSSGTRAYEQYF
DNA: TGTGCCAGCAGTTCCGGGACTAGGGCGTACGAGCAGTACTTC

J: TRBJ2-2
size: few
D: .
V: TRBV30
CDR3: CAWSVVNTGELFF
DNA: TGTGCCTGGAGTGTAGTGAACACCGGGGAGCTGTTTTTT

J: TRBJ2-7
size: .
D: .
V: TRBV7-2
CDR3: CASSWKEGYEQYF
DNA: TGTGCCAGCAGCTGGAAGGAGGGCTACGAGCAGTACTTC

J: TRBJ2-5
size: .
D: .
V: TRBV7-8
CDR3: CASSYYNQETQYF
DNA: TGTGCCAGCAGCTACTACAATCAAGAGACCCAGTACTTC

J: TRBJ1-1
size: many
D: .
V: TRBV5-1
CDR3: CASSFDRSNTEAFF
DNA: TGCGCCAGCAGCTTCGACAGATCGAACACTGAAGCTTTCTTT

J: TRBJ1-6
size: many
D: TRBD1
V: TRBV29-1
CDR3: CSVEAGGRSPLHF
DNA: TGCAGCGTTGAAGCAGGGGGCAGGTCACCCCTCCACTTT

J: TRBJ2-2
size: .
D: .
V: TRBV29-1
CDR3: CSVGRETGELFF
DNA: TGCAGCGTTGGCCGTGAAACCGGGGAGCTGTTTTTT

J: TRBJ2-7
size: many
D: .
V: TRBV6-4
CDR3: CASYSRIYEQYF
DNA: TGTGCCAGTTATTCTAGGATCTACGAGCAGTACTTC

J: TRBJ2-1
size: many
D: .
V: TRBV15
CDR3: CATSTRYNEQFF
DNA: TGTGCCACCAGCACGCGGTACAATGAGCAGTTCTTC

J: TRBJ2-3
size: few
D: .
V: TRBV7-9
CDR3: CASSSSGGGVTDTQYF
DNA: TGTGCCAGCTCCTCGTCGGGGGGCGGAGTCACAGATACGCAGTATTTT

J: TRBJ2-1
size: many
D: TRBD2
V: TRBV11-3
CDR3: CASSLERGRASEQFF
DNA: TGTGCCAGCAGCTTAGAGCGCGGGAGGGCCTCTGAGCAGTTCTTC

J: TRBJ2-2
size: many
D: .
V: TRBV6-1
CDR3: CATQWGSSVPGELFF
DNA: TGTGCCACCCAGTGGGGGAGTTCCGTCCCCGGGGAGCTGTTTTTT

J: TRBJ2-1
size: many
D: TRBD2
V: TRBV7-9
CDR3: CASSSGLAGDFGNEQFF
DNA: TGTGCCAGCAGCTCTGGACTAGCGGGAGATTTCGGCAATGAGCAGTTCTTC

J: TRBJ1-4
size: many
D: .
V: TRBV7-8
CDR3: CASSSNSGQGGEKLFF
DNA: TGTGCCAGCAGCTCGAATTCGGGGCAGGGTGGCGAAAAACTGTTTTTT

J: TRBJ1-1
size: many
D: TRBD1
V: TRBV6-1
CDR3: CASRTSSGGEAFF
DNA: TGTGCCAGCAGGACAAGTTCAGGGGGCGAAGCTTTCTTT

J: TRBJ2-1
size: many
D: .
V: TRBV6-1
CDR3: CASSPSSGYNEQFF
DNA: TGTGCCAGCAGTCCGTCAAGTGGGTACAATGAGCAGTTCTTC

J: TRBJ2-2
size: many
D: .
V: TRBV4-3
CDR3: CASSQDSWGRGVELFF
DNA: TGCGCCAGCAGCCAAGATTCATGGGGACGCGGCGTGGAGCTGTTTTTT

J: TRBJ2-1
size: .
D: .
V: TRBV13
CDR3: CASSLGRGEQFF
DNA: TGTGCCAGCAGCTTGGGCAGGGGTGAGCAGTTCTTC

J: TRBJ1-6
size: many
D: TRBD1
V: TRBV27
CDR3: CASSLGTGFPPLHF
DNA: TGTGCCAGCAGTTTAGGGACAGGGTTTCCACCCCTCCACTTT

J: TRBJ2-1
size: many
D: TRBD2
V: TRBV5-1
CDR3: CASSPGLAGGPDGEQFF
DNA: TGCGCCAGCAGCCCCGGACTAGCGGGAGGGCCAGATGGTGAGCAGTTCTTC

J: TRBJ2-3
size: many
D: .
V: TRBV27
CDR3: CASRPEPYLNTDTQYF
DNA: TGTGCCAGCAGACCGGAGCCCTATTTGAACACAGATACGCAGTATTTT

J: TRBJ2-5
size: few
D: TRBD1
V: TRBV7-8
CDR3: CASSPPETGLETQYF
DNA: TGTGCCAGCAGCCCCCCTGAGACAGGGCTAGAGACCCAGTACTTC